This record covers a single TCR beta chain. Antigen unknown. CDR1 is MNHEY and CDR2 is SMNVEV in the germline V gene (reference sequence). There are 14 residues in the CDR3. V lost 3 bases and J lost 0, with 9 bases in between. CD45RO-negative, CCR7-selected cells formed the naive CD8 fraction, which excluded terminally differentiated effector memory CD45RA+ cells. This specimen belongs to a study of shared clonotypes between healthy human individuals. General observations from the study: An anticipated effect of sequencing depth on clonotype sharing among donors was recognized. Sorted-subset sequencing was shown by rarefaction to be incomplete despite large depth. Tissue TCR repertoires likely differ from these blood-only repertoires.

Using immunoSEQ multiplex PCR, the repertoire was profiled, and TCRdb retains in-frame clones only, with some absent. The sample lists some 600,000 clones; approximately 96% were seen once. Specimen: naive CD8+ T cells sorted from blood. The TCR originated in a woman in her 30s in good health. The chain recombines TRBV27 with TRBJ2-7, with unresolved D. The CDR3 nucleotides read TGTGCCAGCAGTTTGCGGTCCGCCTCCTACGAGCAGTACTTC. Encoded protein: CASSLRSASYEQYF.